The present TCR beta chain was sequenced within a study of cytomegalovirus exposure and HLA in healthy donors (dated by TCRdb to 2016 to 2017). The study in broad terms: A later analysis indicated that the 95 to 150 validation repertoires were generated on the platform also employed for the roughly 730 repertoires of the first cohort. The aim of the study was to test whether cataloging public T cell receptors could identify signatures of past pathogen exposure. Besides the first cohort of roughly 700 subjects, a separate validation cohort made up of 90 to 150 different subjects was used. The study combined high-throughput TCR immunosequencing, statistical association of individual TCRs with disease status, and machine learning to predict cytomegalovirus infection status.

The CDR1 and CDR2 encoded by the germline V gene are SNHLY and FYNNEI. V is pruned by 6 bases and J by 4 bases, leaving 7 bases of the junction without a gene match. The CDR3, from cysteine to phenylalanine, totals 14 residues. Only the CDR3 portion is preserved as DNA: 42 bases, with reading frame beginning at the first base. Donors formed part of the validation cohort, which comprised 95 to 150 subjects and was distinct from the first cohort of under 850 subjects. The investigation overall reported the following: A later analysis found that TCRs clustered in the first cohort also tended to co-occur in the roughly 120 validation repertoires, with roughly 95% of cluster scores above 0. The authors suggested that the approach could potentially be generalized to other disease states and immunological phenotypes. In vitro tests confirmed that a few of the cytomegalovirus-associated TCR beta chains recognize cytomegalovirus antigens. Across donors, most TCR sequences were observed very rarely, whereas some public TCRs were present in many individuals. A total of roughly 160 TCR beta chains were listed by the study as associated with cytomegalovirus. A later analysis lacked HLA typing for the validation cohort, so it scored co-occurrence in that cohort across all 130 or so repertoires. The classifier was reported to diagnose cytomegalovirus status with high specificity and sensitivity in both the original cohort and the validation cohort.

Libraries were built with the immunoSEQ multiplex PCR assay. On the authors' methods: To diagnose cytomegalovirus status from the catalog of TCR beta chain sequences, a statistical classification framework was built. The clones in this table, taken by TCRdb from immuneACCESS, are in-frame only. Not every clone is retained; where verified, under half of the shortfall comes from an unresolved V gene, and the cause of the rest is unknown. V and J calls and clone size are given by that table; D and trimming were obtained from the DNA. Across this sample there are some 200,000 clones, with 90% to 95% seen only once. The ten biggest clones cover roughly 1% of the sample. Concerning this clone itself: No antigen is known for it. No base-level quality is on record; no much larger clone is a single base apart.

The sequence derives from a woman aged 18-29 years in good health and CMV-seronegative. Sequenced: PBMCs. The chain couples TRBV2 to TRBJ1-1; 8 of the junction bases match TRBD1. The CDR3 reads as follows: CASREQGVGTEAFF. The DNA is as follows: TGTGCCAGCAGGGAACAGGGGGTAGGCACTGAAGCTTTCTTT.